The clone carrying this T cell receptor (beta chain) was detected only a few times. The target antigen is unknown. Here immunoSEQ multiplex PCR was the method, and the copy in TCRdb shows in-frame clones only, minus some. The sample lists over 10,000 clones; roughly 80% were seen once. J lost 0 bases, V lost 5 bases, and 6 bases had no gene match. Germline-derived CDR1 and CDR2 are SGHNT and YYREEE (reference sequence). The CDR3 is 17 amino acids. The sample is drawn from a study of STAT3 mutations in large granular lymphocyte leukemia. Study-level points and caveats: At least one immunodominant TCR beta clonotype appeared in every T-cell large granular lymphocyte leukemia patient. In 6 of 18 patients, new TCR clonotypes emerged after therapy. Some patients had dominant TCR clones larger than their STAT3 mutant burden. In some patients, a small highly pathogenic clone possibly went undetected.

The source is a man between 60 and 75 years old with T-cell large granular lymphocyte leukemia. Some clones in this sample may be carry-over from other donors' samples. The chain combines TRBV5-4 with TRBJ2-2, with 11 bases fitting TRBD2. Sample: peripheral blood mononuclear cells. CDR3 coding DNA: TGTGCCAGCAGAAAGGGACTAGCGGACCCGAACACCGGGGAGCTGTTTTTT. Encoded protein: CASRKGLADPNTGELFF.